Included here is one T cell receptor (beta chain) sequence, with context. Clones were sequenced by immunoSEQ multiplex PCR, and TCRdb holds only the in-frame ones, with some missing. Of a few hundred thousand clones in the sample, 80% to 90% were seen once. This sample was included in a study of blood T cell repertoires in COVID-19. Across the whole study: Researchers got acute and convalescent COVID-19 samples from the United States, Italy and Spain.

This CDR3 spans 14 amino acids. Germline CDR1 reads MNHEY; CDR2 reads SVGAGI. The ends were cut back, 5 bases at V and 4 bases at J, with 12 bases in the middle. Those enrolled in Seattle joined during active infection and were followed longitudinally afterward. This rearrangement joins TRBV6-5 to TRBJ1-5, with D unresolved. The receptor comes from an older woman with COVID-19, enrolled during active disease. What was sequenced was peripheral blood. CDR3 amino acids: CASSIEAVNQPQHF. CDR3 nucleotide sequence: TGTGCCAGCAGTATAGAGGCAGTTAATCAGCCCCAGCATTTT.